This is a list of T cell receptor beta chains from one sample in a study of identical twins. One entry per CDR3 protein, called by TCRdb with MiXCR from the 5' RACE reads. The repertoire holds around 550,000 distinct CDR3 sequences, with 12% to 15% as singletons. This same sample was also part of a study on yellow fever vaccine responses in identical twins.

The sample was CD4+ T cells sorted from blood. These receptors came from a woman aged 18-35 years in good health. Each CDR3 is given with its conserved first and last residue.

TRBJ2-7	TRBV29-1	CSGGHLYEQYF
TRBJ2-7	TRBV4-2	CASSQGEGLGQYF
TRBJ2-7	TRBV12-3/TRBV12-4	CASSLRGQGDEQYF
TRBJ1-6	TRBV5-1	CASSQAGGESPLHF
TRBJ2-2	TRBV9	CASSPGTPLNTGELFF
TRBJ1-1	TRBV27	CASRTTGNTEAFF
TRBJ2-5	TRBV12-3/TRBV12-4	CASSLHLDRRGQETQYF
TRBJ1-1	TRBV29-1	CSPRRQPNTEAFF
TRBJ2-1	TRBV7-9	CASSLGTSGASNEQFF
TRBJ2-7	TRBV5-1	CASRFTGPYYEQYF
TRBJ2-7	TRBV19	CASSPGTSGSINEQYF
TRBJ2-3	TRBV20-1	CSARPGLDTQYF
TRBJ2-1	TRBV7-9	CASSLLAGVSSYNEQFF
TRBJ2-7	TRBV20-1	CSARAMDEQYF
TRBJ1-2	TRBV5-1	CASSLTGSNYGYTF
TRBJ1-3	TRBV5-1	CASSLGSGTSGNTIYF
TRBJ1-6	TRBV28	CASSLAPGAGTLHF
TRBJ1-4	TRBV7-6	CASSYQTGADEKLFF
TRBJ1-2	TRBV7-9	CASSFIQGSGYTF
TRBJ2-7	TRBV5-1	CASSRLYSTETGQFSYEQYF
TRBJ2-3	TRBV5-1	CASSFGLAGGPLISQYF
TRBJ1-2	TRBV10-3	CAISEGQAYGYTF
TRBJ2-7	TRBV6-1	CASRLLTSGRTYEQYF
TRBJ2-5	TRBV7-7	CASSPGVAGGQTQYF
TRBJ2-7	TRBV29-1	CSVRQVAYEQYF
TRBJ2-7	TRBV4-1	CASSQEGGPYEQYF
TRBJ1-3	TRBV29-1	CSVNRQGAYSGNTIYF
TRBJ2-7	TRBV5-5	CASSWDLQPVGEQYF
TRBJ2-3	TRBV7-9	CASSFGEDTQYF
TRBJ2-1	TRBV19	CASSPRTRSNEQFF
TRBJ2-1	TRBV14	CASSQDRRGAGGPRNEQFF
TRBJ2-3	TRBV9	CASSPRTFPNTQYF
TRBJ2-3	TRBV20-1	CSARGARKTSGRSWTDTQYF
TRBJ2-2	TRBV5-1	CASSLTSGSNTGELFF
TRBJ1-6	TRBV28	CASSKSKNSPLHF
TRBJ2-2	TRBV20-1	CSARDPKHAGELFF
TRBJ1-4	TRBV28	CASSLLGGTNEKLFF
TRBJ2-7	TRBV2	CASSRYLYEQYF
TRBJ2-5	TRBV11-1	CASSLGKAGEVSASETQYF